The 13 T cell receptor beta chains presented below share a single source sample, sequenced in a study of OX40 agonist ivuxolimab in advanced cancers. The table came from immunoSEQ multiplex PCR; TCRdb's copy has only in-frame clones and leaves some out. Here the sample spans 15,000 or so clones, roughly 88% being singletons. The sample here was CD4+ or CD8+ T cells sorted from blood, taken in a trial of the OX40 agonist ivuxolimab. The origin of the receptors is an adult with an advanced solid tumor such as melanoma, head and neck, liver or kidney cancer.

The chain is built from TRBV19 and TRBJ2-1; unclear D gene. This CDR3 is built from 12 residues. Germline values: CDR1 LNHDA, CDR2 SQIVND (reference sequence). V was trimmed by 2 bases and J by 7 bases, leaving 6 bases between them. The CDR3 DNA sequence: TGTGCCAGTAGTATAAGTATGAATGAGCAGTTCTTC. It codes for CASSISMNEQFF.

This clone was seen more than once but under ten times. A single base is all that separates this from a far larger clone, so a read error is likely. This same CDR3 is encoded by further DNA sequences in the sample. DNA for the CDR3: TGTGCCAGCAGCCAAGTGGGGGTGTTAATTGAAGCTTTCTTT. Its translation is CASSQVGVLIEAFF. V is TRBV5-2 and J is TRBJ1-1. TRBV5-2 is tagged as a pseudogene. CDR3 size: 14 residues.

Comments on this clone: Other DNA variants within this sample encode the same CDR3. The gene calls are TRBV9 and TRBJ2-5; TRBD2 is a possible D gene (6 bases). Germline CDR1 reads SGDLS; CDR2 reads YYNGEE. V was trimmed by 0 bases and J by 0 bases, leaving 6 bases between them. CDR3 size: 14 residues. CDR3 amino acids: CASSVGLDQETQYF. In DNA, the CDR3 is TGTGCCAGCAGCGTAGGACTAGACCAAGAGACCCAGTACTTC.

V usage is TRBV30 and J usage is TRBJ1-1; D gene uncertain. The CDR3 loop spans 12 amino acids. The germline V gene encodes CDR1 GTSNPN and CDR2 SVGIG (reference sequence). Trimming left V 1 base short and J 0 bases short, with 3 bases between. For the CDR3, the DNA is TGTGCCTGGAGTGGGTTGAACACTGAAGCTTTCTTT. This encodes CAWSGLNTEAFF.

The sample holds a few counts of this clone. The rearrangement uses TRBV2 and TRBJ2-1; TRBD1 aligns across 7 bases. After removal of 6 bases from V and 6 bases from J, the junction contained 11 bases not matched to a gene. CDR1 SNHLY and CDR2 FYNNEI come from the germline V gene. CDR3 size: 15 residues. The chain's CDR3 is CASSEPGTAANEQFF. CDR3 DNA: TGTGCCAGCAGCGAACCTGGGACAGCAGCCAATGAGCAGTTCTTC.

This rearrangement joins TRBV27 to TRBJ1-3, with D possibly matching TRBD1 (5 bases). With 7 bases removed from V and 4 bases from J, the gap between germline ends came to 20 bases. Germline loops: CDR1 MNHEY, CDR2 SMNVEV (reference sequence). This CDR3 has 16 amino acids. In DNA form, the CDR3 reads TGTGCCAGCACCGAAAGGGGCAGTTTGGGGGGAAACACCATATATTTT. Protein sequence: CASTERGSLGGNTIYF.

This rearrangement joins TRBV28 to TRBJ2-5, with D tentatively TRBD1 (5 bases). Germline V gene sequence: CDR1 MDHEN, CDR2 SYDVKM. CDR3 length: 17 residues. V was clipped by 7 bases and J by 4 bases, with 25 bases between them. This CDR3 is CASTLRTSNKGRETQYF. CDR3 in DNA: TGTGCCAGCACCCTGAGAACCTCTAACAAGGGGCGAGAGACCCAGTACTTC.

The V call is TRBV27, the J call TRBJ1-3, with D maybe TRBD1 (6 bases). The CDR3 contains 15 residues. Germline V gene sequence: CDR1 MNHEY, CDR2 SMNVEV (reference sequence). The germline V and J ends were trimmed by 8 bases and 4 bases, with 18 bases remaining between them. CDR3 bases: TGTGCCAGCGGCTCCTCAGGGGAGGTAGGAAACACCATATATTTT. Translated: CASGSSGEVGNTIYF.

The rearrangement uses TRBV7-9 and TRBJ2-1; 8 nucleotides agree with TRBD2. V dropped 7 bases and J dropped 6; count of bases not matched to a gene: 8. This CDR3 has 14 residues. CDR1 is SEHNR, CDR2 FQNEAQ, per germline (reference sequence). CDR3 residues: CASTSGGIPNEQFF. DNA for the CDR3: TGTGCCAGCACCTCGGGAGGGATTCCCAATGAGCAGTTCTTC. Filled out from reference TRBV7-9 and TRBJ2-1, the complete variable domain reads DTGVSQNPRHKITKRGQNVTFRCDPISEHNRLYWYRQTLGQGPEFLTYFQNEAQLEKSRLLSDRFSAERPKGSFSTLEIQRTEQGDSAMYLCASTSGGIPNEQFFGPGTRLTVL.

The rearrangement uses TRBV4-3 and TRBJ1-4, with D possibly TRBD1 on 6 matching bases. This CDR3 is built from 16 residues. Germline loops: CDR1 LGHNA, CDR2 YSLEER. The ends were cut back, 3 bases at V and 0 bases at J, with 11 bases in the middle. CDR3 residues: CASSQGTTTTNEKLFF. For the CDR3, the DNA is TGCGCCAGCAGCCAGGGGACAACTACAACTAATGAAAAACTGTTTTTT.

In DNA, the CDR3 is TGTGCCACCAGCAGACAGGGGGGAGACATTCAGTACTTC. Amino acid sequence: CATSRQGGDIQYF. The chain couples TRBV15 to TRBJ2-4, with D maybe TRBD1 (7 bases). V was clipped by 2 bases and J by 8 bases, with 10 bases between them. The CDR3 contains 13 residues. Per germline, CDR1 LNHNV and CDR2 YYDKDF (reference sequence).

The count of this clone is one. This chain uses TRBV6-6 with TRBJ2-7, with a possible D match to TRBD2 (6 bases). Germline CDR1 reads MNHNY; CDR2 reads SVGAGI (reference sequence). This CDR3 contains 14 residues. Deletions cut 9 bases from V and 0 bases from J, with 15 bases between. The CDR3 DNA follows: TGTGCCAGTTGTAGCGGATCTGACTCCTACGAGCAGTACTTC. Its protein is CASCSGSDSYEQYF.

The chain links TRBV2 to TRBJ1-2; D gene ambiguous. The germline gives CDR1 SNHLY, CDR2 FYNNEI. V lost 4 bases, J lost 2 bases, and 11 bases lay in between. CDR3 length equals 14 residues. The CDR3 here is CASSAPDPNYGYTF. The CDR3 DNA follows: TGTGCCAGCAGTGCCCCTGATCCAAACTATGGCTACACCTTC. Looking up the rest from reference TRBV2 and TRBJ1-2 gives the full variable domain: EPEVTQTPSHQVTQMGQEVILRCVPISNHLYFYWYRQILGQKVEFLVSFYNNEISEKSEIFDDQFSVERPDGSNFTLKIRSTKLEDSAMYFCASSAPDPNYGYTFGSGTRLTVV.